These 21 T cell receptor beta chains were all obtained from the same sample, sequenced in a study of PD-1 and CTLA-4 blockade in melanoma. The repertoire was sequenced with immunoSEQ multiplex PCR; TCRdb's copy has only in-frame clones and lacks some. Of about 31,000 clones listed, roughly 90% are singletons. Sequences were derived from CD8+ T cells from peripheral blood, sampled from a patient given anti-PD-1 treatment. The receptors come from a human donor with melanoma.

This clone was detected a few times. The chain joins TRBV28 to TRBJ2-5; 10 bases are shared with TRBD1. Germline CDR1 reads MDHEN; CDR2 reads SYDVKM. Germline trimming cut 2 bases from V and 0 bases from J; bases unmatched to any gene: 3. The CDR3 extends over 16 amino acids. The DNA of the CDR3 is TGTGCCAGCAGTTTAGGGACAGGGGCGTACCAAGAGACCCAGTACTTC. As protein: CASSLGTGAYQETQYF. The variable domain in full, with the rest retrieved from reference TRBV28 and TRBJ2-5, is DVKVTQSSRYLVKRTGEKVFLECVQDMDHENMFWYRQDPGLGLRLIYFSYDVKMKEKGDIPEGYSVSREKKERFSLILESASTNQTSMYLCASSLGTGAYQETQYFGPGTRLLVL.

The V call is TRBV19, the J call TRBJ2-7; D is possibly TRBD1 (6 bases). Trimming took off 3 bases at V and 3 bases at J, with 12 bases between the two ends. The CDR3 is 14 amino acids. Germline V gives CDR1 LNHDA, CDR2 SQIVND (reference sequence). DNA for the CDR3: TGTGCCAGTAGTATGGGGAGAGGGGGCTACGAGCAGTACTTC. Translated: CASSMGRGGYEQYF. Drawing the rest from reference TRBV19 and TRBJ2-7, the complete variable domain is DGGITQSPKYLFRKEGQNVTLSCEQNLNHDAMYWYRQDPGQGLRLIYYSQIVNDFQKGDIAEGYSVSREKKESFPLTVTSAQKNPTAFYLCASSMGRGGYEQYFGPGTRLTVT.

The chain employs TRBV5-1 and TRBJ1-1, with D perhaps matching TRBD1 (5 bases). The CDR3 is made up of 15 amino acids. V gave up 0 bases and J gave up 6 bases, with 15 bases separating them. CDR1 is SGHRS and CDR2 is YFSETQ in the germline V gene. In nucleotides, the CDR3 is TGCGCCAGCAGCTTGGATGAGGGGCCCCAGCCTGAAGCTTTCTTT. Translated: CASSLDEGPQPEAFF.

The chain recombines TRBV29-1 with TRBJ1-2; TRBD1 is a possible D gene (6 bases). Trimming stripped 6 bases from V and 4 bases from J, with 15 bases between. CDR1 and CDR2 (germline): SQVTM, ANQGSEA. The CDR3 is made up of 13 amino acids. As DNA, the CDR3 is TGCAGCGTACCCCAGATAGGGGGCTATGGCTACACCTTC. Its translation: CSVPQIGGYGYTF.

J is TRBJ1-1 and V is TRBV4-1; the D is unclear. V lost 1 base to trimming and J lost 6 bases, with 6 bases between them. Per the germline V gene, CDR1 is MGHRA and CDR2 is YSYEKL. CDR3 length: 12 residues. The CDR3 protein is CASSQGVAEAFF. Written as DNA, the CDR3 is TGCGCCAGCAGCCAAGGTGTAGCTGAAGCTTTCTTT.

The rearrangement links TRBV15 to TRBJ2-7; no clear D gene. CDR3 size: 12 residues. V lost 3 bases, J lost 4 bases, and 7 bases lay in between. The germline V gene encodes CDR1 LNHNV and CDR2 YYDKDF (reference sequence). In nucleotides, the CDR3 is TGTGCCACCAGCAGGACTGGATACGAGCAGTACTTC. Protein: CATSRTGYEQYF.

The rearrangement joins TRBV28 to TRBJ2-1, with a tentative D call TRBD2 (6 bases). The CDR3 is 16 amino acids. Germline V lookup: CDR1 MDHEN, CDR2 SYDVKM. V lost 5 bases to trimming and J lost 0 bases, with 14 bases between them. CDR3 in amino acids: CASSPPGLISYNEQFF. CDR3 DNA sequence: TGTGCCAGCAGTCCACCGGGACTCATCTCCTACAATGAGCAGTTCTTC.

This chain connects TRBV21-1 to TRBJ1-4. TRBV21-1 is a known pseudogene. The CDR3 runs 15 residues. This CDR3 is CASRKSGATNEKLFF. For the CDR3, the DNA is TGTGCCAGCAGGAAAAGCGGAGCAACTAATGAAAAACTGTTTTTT.

CDR3 coding DNA: TGTGCCAGCTCACCAAAGTCAGGAACGTTCAGCACAGATACGCAGTATTTT. Protein product: CASSPKSGTFSTDTQYF. The genes are TRBV18 and TRBJ2-3; unclear D gene. In germline, CDR1 is KGHSH, CDR2 LQKENI. This CDR3 comprises 17 residues. V was shortened by 2 bases and J by 0 bases, with 15 bases between the two germline ends.

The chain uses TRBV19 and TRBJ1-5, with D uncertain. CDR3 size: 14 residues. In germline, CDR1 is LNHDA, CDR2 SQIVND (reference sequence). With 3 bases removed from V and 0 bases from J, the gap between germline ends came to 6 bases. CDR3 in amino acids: CASSIWSSNQPQHF. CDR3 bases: TGTGCCAGTAGTATCTGGTCTAGCAATCAGCCCCAGCATTTT.

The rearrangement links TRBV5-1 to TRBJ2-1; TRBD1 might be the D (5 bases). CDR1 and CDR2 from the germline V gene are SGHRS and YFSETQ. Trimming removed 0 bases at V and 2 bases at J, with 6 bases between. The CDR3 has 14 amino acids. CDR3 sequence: CASSLAGPYNEQFF. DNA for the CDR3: TGCGCCAGCAGCTTGGCAGGGCCCTACAATGAGCAGTTCTTC.

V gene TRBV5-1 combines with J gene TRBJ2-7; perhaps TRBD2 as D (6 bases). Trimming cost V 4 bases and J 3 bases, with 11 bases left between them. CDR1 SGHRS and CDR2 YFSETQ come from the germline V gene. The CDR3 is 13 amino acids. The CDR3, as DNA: TGCGCCAGCAGCCTGGGACTTTACTACGAGCAGTACTTC. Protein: CASSLGLYYEQYF.

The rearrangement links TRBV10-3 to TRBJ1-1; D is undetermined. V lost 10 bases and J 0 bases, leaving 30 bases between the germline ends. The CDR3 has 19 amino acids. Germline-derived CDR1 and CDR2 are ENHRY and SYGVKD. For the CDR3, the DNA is TGTGCCACCCGACCTCGAGAAGTGTCGGGTCCCTTAATGAACACTGAAGCTTTCTTT. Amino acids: CATRPREVSGPLMNTEAFF.

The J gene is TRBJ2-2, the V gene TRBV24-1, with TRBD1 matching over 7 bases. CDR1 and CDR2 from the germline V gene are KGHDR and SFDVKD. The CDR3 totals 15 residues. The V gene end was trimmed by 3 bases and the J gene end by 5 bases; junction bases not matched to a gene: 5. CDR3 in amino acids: CATSDPYRGTGELFF. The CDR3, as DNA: TGTGCCACCAGTGATCCCTACAGGGGAACCGGGGAGCTGTTTTTT.

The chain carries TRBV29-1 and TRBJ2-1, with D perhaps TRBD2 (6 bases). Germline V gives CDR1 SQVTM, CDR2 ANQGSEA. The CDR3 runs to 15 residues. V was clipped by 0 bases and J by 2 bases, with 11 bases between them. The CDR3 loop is CSVEEGGVAYNEQFF. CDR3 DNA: TGCAGCGTTGAAGAGGGCGGGGTGGCCTACAATGAGCAGTTCTTC.

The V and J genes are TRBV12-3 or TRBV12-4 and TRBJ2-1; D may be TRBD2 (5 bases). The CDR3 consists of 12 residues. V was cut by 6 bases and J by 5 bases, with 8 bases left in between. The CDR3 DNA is TGTGCCAGCAGCCCGCGGGACAATGAGCAGTTCTTC. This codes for CASSPRDNEQFF.

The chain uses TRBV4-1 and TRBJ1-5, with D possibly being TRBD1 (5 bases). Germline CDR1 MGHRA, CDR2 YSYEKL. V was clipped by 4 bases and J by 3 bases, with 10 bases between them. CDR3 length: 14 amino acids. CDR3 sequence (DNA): TGCGCCAGCAGCCCTGAGGGGAACAATCAGCCCCAGCATTTT. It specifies CASSPEGNNQPQHF.

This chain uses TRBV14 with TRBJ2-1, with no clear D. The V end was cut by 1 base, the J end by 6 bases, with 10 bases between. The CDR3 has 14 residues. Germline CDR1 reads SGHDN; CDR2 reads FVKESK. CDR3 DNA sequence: TGTGCCAGCAGCCAAGTAGGCTCGGGCAATGAGCAGTTCTTC. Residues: CASSQVGSGNEQFF.

This chain's CDR3 is CASTPPGGDRYGYTF. CDR3 DNA: TGTGCCAGCACCCCACCAGGGGGCGACCGCTATGGCTACACCTTC. The V call is TRBV28, the J call TRBJ1-2, with 8 bases aligning to TRBD1. Germline V gene data show CDR1 as MDHEN and CDR2 as SYDVKM. V was clipped by 7 bases and J by 4 bases; unmatched bases: 11. This CDR3 has 15 residues.

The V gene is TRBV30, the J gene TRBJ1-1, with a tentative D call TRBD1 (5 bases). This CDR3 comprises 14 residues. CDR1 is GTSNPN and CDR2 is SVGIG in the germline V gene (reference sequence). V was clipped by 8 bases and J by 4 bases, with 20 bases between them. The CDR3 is CATIADRQSTEAFF. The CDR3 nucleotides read TGTGCCACGATCGCTGACAGACAGAGCACTGAAGCTTTCTTT. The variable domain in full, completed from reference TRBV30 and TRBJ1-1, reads SQTIHQWPATLVQPVGSPLSLECTVEGTSNPNLYWYRQAAGRGLQLLFYSVGIGQISSEVPQNLSASRPQDRQFILSSKKLLLSDSGFYLCATIADRQSTEAFFGQGTRLTVV.

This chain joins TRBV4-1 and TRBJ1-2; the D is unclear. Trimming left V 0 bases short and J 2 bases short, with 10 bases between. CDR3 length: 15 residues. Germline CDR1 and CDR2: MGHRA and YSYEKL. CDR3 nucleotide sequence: TGCGCCAGCAGCCAAGAGGAGCACCCGAACTATGGCTACACCTTC. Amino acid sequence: CASSQEEHPNYGYTF.